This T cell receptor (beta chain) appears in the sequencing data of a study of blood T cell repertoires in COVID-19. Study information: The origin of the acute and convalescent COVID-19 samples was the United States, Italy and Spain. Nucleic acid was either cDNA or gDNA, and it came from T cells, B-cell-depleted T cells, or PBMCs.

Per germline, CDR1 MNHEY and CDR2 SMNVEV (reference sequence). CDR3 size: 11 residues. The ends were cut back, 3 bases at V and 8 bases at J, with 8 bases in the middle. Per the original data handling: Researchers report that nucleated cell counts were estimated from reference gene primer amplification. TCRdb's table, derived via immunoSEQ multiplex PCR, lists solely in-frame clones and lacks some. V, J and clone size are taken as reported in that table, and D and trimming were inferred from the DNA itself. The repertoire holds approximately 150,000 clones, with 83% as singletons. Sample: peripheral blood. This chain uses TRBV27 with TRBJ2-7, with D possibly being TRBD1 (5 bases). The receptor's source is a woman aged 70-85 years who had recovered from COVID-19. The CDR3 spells CASSLSGKQYF. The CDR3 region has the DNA TGTGCCAGCAGTTTGTCAGGGAAGCAGTACTTC.